This is a list of T cell receptor beta chains from one sample in a study of cytomegalovirus exposure and HLA in healthy donors. Measured with immunoSEQ multiplex PCR; TCRdb has only the in-frame clones, and not every one. The table shows over 150,000 clones, with 90% to 97% occurring only once. The sample comprised PBMCs. The origin of the receptors is a woman aged 18-29 years in good health and CMV-seronegative. Each CDR3 is given with its conserved first and last residue. A D gene is named only where the DNA matches it firmly. Only some rows state a clone size, as once, few, many or a class for expanded clones.

j_call	clone_size	d_call	v_call	cdr3_aa	cdr3_nt
TRBJ2-2	NA	TRBD2	TRBV18	CASSPGRGRSGGELFF	TGTGCCAGCTCACCCGGGAGGGGCAGAAGTGGCGGGGAGCTGTTTTTT
TRBJ2-3	NA	NA	TRBV5-4	CASSSGTLVDTQYF	TGTGCCAGCAGCTCCGGCACACTAGTAGATACGCAGTATTTT
TRBJ2-2	NA	NA	TRBV30	CAWSQGLSTGELFF	TGTGCCTGGAGCCAGGGGTTGAGCACCGGGGAGCTGTTTTTT
TRBJ2-2	NA	TRBD1	TRBV2	CASRTGETGELFF	TGTGCCAGCAGGACAGGGGAGACCGGGGAGCTGTTTTTT
TRBJ2-2	NA	NA	TRBV9	CASSGQVNTGELFF	TGTGCCAGCAGCGGACAGGTGAACACCGGGGAGCTGTTTTTT
TRBJ2-1	NA	TRBD1	TRBV2	CASGNPGQEQFF	TGTGCCAGCGGAAACCCGGGACAGGAGCAGTTCTTC
TRBJ2-2	NA	NA	TRBV7-2	CASSLWTPSTGELFF	TGTGCCAGCAGCCTATGGACACCTTCCACCGGGGAGCTGTTTTTT
TRBJ1-4	once	TRBD1	TRBV7-9	CASSSQGATTNEKLFF	TGTGCCAGCAGCTCTCAGGGGGCTACAACTAATGAAAAACTGTTTTTT
TRBJ1-2	NA	NA	TRBV29-1	CSVEDSRGNYGYTF	TGCAGCGTTGAAGATTCCAGGGGAAACTATGGCTACACCTTC
TRBJ1-5	once	TRBD1	TRBV14	CASSQVRDRSRWVNQPQHF	TGTGCCAGCAGCCAAGTTCGGGACAGGAGTCGTTGGGTCAATCAGCCCCAGCATTTT
TRBJ1-2	once	NA	TRBV10-3	CAISGGLGPGYTF	TGTGCCATCAGTGGAGGTCTGGGGCCTGGCTACACCTTC
TRBJ1-2	once	NA	TRBV7-2	CASSPLRTDYGYTF	TGTGCCAGCAGCCCCCTCCGGACAGACTATGGCTACACCTTC
TRBJ2-5	NA	TRBD2	TRBV5-1	CASSPSTSGVRQETQYF	TGCGCCAGCAGCCCGAGTACTAGCGGGGTCCGACAAGAGACCCAGTACTTC
TRBJ2-1	NA	TRBD1	TRBV2	CASRTGSSYNEQFF	TGTGCCAGTAGGACAGGGAGCTCCTACAATGAGCAGTTCTTC
TRBJ2-7	once	TRBD1	TRBV10-3	CAISESGTGALGEQYF	TGTGCCATCAGTGAGTCTGGGACAGGCGCCTTGGGCGAGCAGTACTTC
TRBJ2-7	NA	NA	TRBV27	CASSSREQYF	TGTGCCAGCAGTTCCCGCGAGCAGTACTTC
TRBJ2-5	NA	NA	TRBV5-1	CASSLEGVRVETQYF	TGCGCCAGCAGCTTGGAGGGGGTGAGGGTTGAGACCCAGTACTTC
TRBJ1-5	NA	NA	TRBV2	CASRAMGQVNQPQHF	TGTGCCAGCAGGGCAATGGGGCAAGTCAATCAGCCCCAGCATTTT
TRBJ1-2	NA	NA	TRBV23-1	CASSHILTTENYGYTF	TGCGCCAGCAGTCACATCCTCACCACAGAAAACTATGGCTACACCTTC
TRBJ2-3	NA	NA	TRBV5-1	CASSLGGTSTDTQYF	TGCGCCAGCAGCTTGGGGGGGACTAGCACAGATACGCAGTATTTT
TRBJ2-5	few	NA	TRBV7-8	CASSHKETQYF	TGTGCCAGCAGCCACAAAGAGACCCAGTACTTC
TRBJ1-6	NA	NA	TRBV6-5	CASSSRRSTNSPLHF	TGTGCCAGCAGTTCCCGCAGATCCACTAATTCACCCCTCCACTTT
TRBJ1-1	NA	TRBD1	TRBV5-1	CASLDRGTAFF	TGCGCCAGTCTGGACAGGGGGACAGCTTTCTTT
TRBJ2-5	NA	TRBD1	TRBV2	CASSGATGGSGETQYF	TGTGCCAGCAGTGGGGCGACAGGGGGCAGCGGAGAGACCCAGTACTTC
TRBJ2-6	NA	TRBD1	TRBV4-2	CASSQVLQGNANVLTF	TGTGCCAGCAGCCAAGTACTACAGGGGAATGCCAACGTCCTGACTTTC
TRBJ1-4	once	NA	TRBV7-2	CASSLARGRAEKLFF	TGTGCCAGCAGCTTAGCGCGGGGGCGTGCTGAAAAACTGTTTTTT
TRBJ2-3	NA	TRBD1	TRBV29-1	CSVEDSRTGGYTDTQYF	TGCAGCGTTGAAGATAGCCGGACAGGCGGCTACACAGATACGCAGTATTTT
TRBJ1-5	NA	NA	TRBV5-4	CASSHIQGVRNQPQHF	TGTGCCAGCAGCCATATACAGGGTGTACGCAATCAGCCCCAGCATTTT
TRBJ2-5	NA	NA	TRBV19	CASSIGGIQETQYF	TGTGCCAGTAGTATAGGCGGCATACAAGAGACCCAGTACTTC
TRBJ1-2	NA	TRBD1	TRBV30	CAWRGTGGLAYGYTF	TGTGCCTGGAGGGGGACAGGGGGTTTGGCCTATGGCTACACCTTC
TRBJ1-5	NA	NA	TRBV6-5	CASSLNQPQHF	TGTGCCAGCAGTCTCAATCAGCCCCAGCATTTT
TRBJ2-7	NA	TRBD1	TRBV5-5	CASSLTWTGIYEQYF	TGTGCCAGCAGCTTGACCTGGACAGGGATCTACGAGCAGTACTTC
TRBJ1-2	NA	NA	TRBV7-2	CASSLEDRKYGYTF	TGTGCCAGCAGCTTAGAGGACAGAAAATATGGCTACACCTTC
TRBJ1-5	NA	NA	TRBV4-1	CASSQPTPGRQPQHF	TGCGCCAGCAGCCAGCCCACCCCTGGGCGTCAGCCCCAGCATTTT
TRBJ1-2	NA	NA	TRBV15	CATSRGGGGLNGGYTF	TGTGCCACCAGCAGAGGAGGCGGAGGGTTGAACGGTGGCTACACCTTC
TRBJ2-7	NA	TRBD1	TRBV29-1	CSAQGDEQYF	TGCAGCGCGCAGGGGGACGAGCAGTACTTC
TRBJ2-5	NA	TRBD2	TRBV18	CASSLAGANQETQYF	TGTGCCAGCTCCCTAGCGGGGGCGAACCAAGAGACCCAGTACTTC
TRBJ2-1	NA	TRBD2	TRBV7-3	CASAREGGNEQFF	TGTGCCAGCGCGCGGGAGGGAGGGAATGAGCAGTTCTTC
TRBJ2-5	NA	NA	TRBV4-1	CASSQAWQQETQYF	TGCGCCAGCAGCCAAGCGTGGCAGCAAGAGACCCAGTACTTC
TRBJ1-6	NA	TRBD1	TRBV9	CASTTGERRTPLHF	TGTGCCAGCACCACAGGGGAAAGGAGGACACCCCTCCACTTT
TRBJ1-5	NA	TRBD1	TRBV19	CASRSGTGGNQPQHF	TGTGCCAGTAGATCCGGGACAGGGGGGAATCAGCCCCAGCATTTT
TRBJ2-7	NA	NA	TRBV18	CASSPQGYSSYEQYF	TGTGCCAGCTCACCACAGGGGTATAGCTCCTACGAGCAGTACTTC
TRBJ2-7	NA	TRBD2	TRBV10-3	CAISESNSGALLEQYF	TGTGCCATCAGTGAGTCGAATAGCGGGGCCCTCCTCGAGCAGTACTTC
TRBJ2-1	NA	TRBD1	TRBV7-6	CASSLGDRNNEQFF	TGTGCCAGCAGCTTAGGGGACAGAAACAATGAGCAGTTCTTC
TRBJ2-2	NA	NA	TRBV9	CASSPRSGTGELFF	TGTGCCAGCAGCCCCCGGAGCGGCACCGGGGAGCTGTTTTTT
TRBJ2-1	NA	NA	TRBV5-6	CASSFRGLAYNEQFF	TGTGCCAGCAGCTTTAGAGGGCTCGCCTACAATGAGCAGTTCTTC
TRBJ1-1	NA	TRBD1	TRBV30	CAWSDQGATEAFF	TGTGCCTGGAGCGATCAGGGGGCCACTGAAGCTTTCTTT
TRBJ2-5	NA	NA	TRBV7-3	CASSSRGLQETQYF	TGTGCCAGCAGCTCGCGGGGACTCCAAGAGACCCAGTACTTC
TRBJ1-1	NA	NA	TRBV5-6	CASSGIGQNAEAFF	TGTGCCAGCAGCGGAATTGGACAGAACGCTGAAGCTTTCTTT
TRBJ2-2	many	TRBD2	TRBV6-1	CASSELAGGGGELFF	TGTGCCAGCAGTGAGCTAGCGGGGGGTGGCGGGGAGCTGTTTTTT
TRBJ1-3	NA	TRBD1	TRBV18	CASSKDRGQRSGNTIYF	TGTGCCAGCTCCAAGGACAGGGGGCAACGCTCTGGAAACACCATATATTTT
TRBJ1-5	NA	TRBD1	TRBV18	CASSQKRTGQNGLGNQPQHF	TGTGCCAGCTCACAAAAGCGGACAGGTCAGAACGGTTTGGGCAATCAGCCCCAGCATTTT
TRBJ1-2	NA	TRBD1	TRBV25-1	CASSATGGHYGYTF	TGTGCCAGCAGTGCCACAGGGGGCCACTATGGCTACACCTTC
TRBJ2-7	NA	NA	TRBV4-3	CASSQVPRDYEQYF	TGCGCCAGCAGCCAAGTTCCTAGAGACTACGAGCAGTACTTC
TRBJ2-5	NA	TRBD1	TRBV5-8	CASSIRDRARSAQYF	TGTGCCAGCAGCATCCGGGACAGGGCCCGTTCTGCCCAGTACTTC
TRBJ1-2	NA	NA	TRBV19	CASVSGRGYTF	TGTGCCAGTGTCTCAGGGCGGGGCTACACCTTC